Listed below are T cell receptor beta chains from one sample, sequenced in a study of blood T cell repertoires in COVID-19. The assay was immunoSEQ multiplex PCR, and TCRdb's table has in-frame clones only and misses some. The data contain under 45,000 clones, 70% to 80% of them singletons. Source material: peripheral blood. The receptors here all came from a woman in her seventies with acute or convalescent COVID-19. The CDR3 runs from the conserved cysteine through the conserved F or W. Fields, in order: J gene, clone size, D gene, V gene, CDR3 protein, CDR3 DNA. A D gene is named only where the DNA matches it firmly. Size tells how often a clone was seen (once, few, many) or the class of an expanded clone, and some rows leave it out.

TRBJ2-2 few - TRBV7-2 CASRLSVDSVDAGELFF TGTGCCAGCAGATTAAGCGTGGACAGCGTCGACGCCGGGGAGCTGTTTTTT
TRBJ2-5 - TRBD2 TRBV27 CASSPTGTSGQETQYF TGTGCCAGCAGTCCTACCGGGACTAGCGGGCAAGAGACCCAGTACTTC
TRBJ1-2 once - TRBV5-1 CASREGTFNYGYTF TGCGCCAGCAGAGAGGGAACGTTTAACTATGGCTACACCTTC
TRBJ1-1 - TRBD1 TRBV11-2 CASSFETGHFRAFF TGTGCCAGCAGCTTCGAGACAGGGCATTTTCGGGCTTTCTTT
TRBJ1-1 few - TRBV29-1 CSAKDSPRVGYTEAFF TGCAGCGCCAAGGACAGCCCCAGGGTGGGATACACTGAAGCTTTCTTT
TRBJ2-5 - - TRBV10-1 CASSESGTIQETQYF TGCGCCAGCAGTGAAAGTGGGACAATTCAAGAGACCCAGTACTTC
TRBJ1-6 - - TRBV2 CASRVDNGNSPLHF TGTGCCAGCAGAGTGGACAACGGCAATTCACCCCTCCACTTT
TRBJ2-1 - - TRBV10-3 CAISESMAGDSYNEQFF TGTGCCATCAGTGAGTCGATGGCAGGGGACTCCTACAATGAGCAGTTCTTC
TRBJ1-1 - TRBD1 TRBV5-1 CASSLNTGGGTEAFF TGCGCCAGCAGCTTGAATACAGGGGGTGGTACTGAAGCTTTCTTT
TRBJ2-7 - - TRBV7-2 CASSFVQDPLYEQYF TGTGCCAGCAGCTTCGTTCAGGATCCCCTCTACGAGCAGTACTTC
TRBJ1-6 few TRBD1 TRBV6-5 CASSPDRGNSPLHF TGTGCCAGCAGTCCGGACAGGGGTAATTCACCCCTCCACTTT
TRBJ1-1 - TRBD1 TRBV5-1 CASGTFPGQVPNTEAFF TGCGCCAGCGGGACCTTCCCGGGACAGGTACCGAACACTGAAGCTTTCTTT
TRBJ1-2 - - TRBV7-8 CASRRSRGDGYTF TGTGCCAGCAGGCGAAGCAGGGGAGATGGCTACACCTTC
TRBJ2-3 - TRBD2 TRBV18 CASSPQLAGWDTQYF TGTGCCAGCTCACCACAACTAGCGGGTTGGGATACGCAGTATTTT
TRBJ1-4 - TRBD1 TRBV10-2 CASSVGTGSVEKLFF TGCGCCAGCAGTGTAGGGACAGGGAGCGTGGAAAAACTGTTTTTT
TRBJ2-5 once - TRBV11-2 CASSLKGETQYF TGTGCCAGCAGCTTAAAGGGGGAGACCCAGTACTTC
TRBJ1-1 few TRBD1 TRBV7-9 CASSLEIGTGAFF TGTGCCAGCAGCTTAGAAATTGGGACAGGGGCTTTCTTT
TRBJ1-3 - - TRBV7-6 CASSLEYSDRRSGNTIYF TGTGCCAGCAGCTTAGAGTACTCAGACAGGCGCTCTGGAAACACCATATATTTT
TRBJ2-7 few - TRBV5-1 CASSPGTLASGEQYF TGCGCCAGCAGCCCCGGGACTCTAGCCTCGGGTGAGCAGTACTTC
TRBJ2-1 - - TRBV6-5 CASSYEAGRRNEQFF TGTGCCAGCAGTTACGAGGCGGGGCGGCGGAATGAGCAGTTCTTC
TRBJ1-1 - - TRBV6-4 CASRETVNTEAFF TGTGCCAGCAGAGAGACAGTAAACACTGAAGCTTTCTTT
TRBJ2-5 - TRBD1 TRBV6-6 CASRGRTGLQETQYF TGTGCCAGCAGGGGGCGGACAGGCCTCCAAGAGACCCAGTACTTC